This passage covers 27 T cell receptor beta chains from one sample sequenced in a study of response to subunit inactivated influenza vaccine. Via MiXCR, TCRdb re-called the RT-PCR reads, giving one row per CDR3 protein. The table has roughly 670,000 distinct CDR3 sequences, approximately 15% seen once; the top ten hold roughly 7.2%. The material was PBMCs from blood, obtained 14 days before vaccination. The receptors derive from a man aged 45-65 years who received an inactivated influenza vaccine.

The chain has TRBV7-9 and TRBJ2-5, with D perhaps TRBD2 (5 bases). CDR3 length equals 14 residues. The germline V gene has CDR1 SEHNR and CDR2 FQNEAQ (reference sequence). V shed 0 bases and J shed 5 bases, with 10 bases lying between them. CDR3 nucleotide sequence: TGTGCCAGCAGCTTAGCCCTAGCAAGGGAGACCCAGTACTTC. Its protein product is CASSLALARETQYF.

The chain combines TRBV3-1 with TRBJ2-2; weak D call: TRBD2 (5 bases). Trimming removed 2 bases from V and 4 bases from J, with 8 bases in between. Germline V gene sequence: CDR1 LGHDT, CDR2 YNNKEL (reference sequence). The CDR3 runs to 14 residues. The CDR3 DNA follows: TGTGCCAGCAGCCAACGGGGTAGCACCGGGGAGCTGTTTTTT. Protein sequence: CASSQRGSTGELFF.

This clonotype was counted at least ten times. The V and J genes are TRBV20-1 and TRBJ1-2, with D maybe TRBD1 (5 bases). Germline-derived CDR1 and CDR2 are DFQATT and SNEGSKA (reference sequence). This CDR3 is built from 15 residues. Trimming stripped 1 base from V and 2 bases from J, with 14 bases between. The CDR3 DNA is TGCAGTGCTAGAGCCGGGGAGAGGGGCAACTATGGCTACACCTTC. This gives the protein CSARAGERGNYGYTF.

This clonotype came up a few times. V is TRBV29-1 and J is TRBJ2-7; D is unresolved. Germline CDR1 and CDR2: SQVTM and ANQGSEA. This CDR3 contains 11 residues. Trimming removed 7 bases from V and 0 bases from J, with 7 bases in between. In DNA, the CDR3 is TGCAGCGCCCGAGGCTCCTACGAGCAGTACTTC. Translation gives CSARGSYEQYF.

This clonotype has ten or more counts. The chain uses TRBV12-3 or TRBV12-4 and TRBJ2-7; D is undetermined. V gave up 8 bases and J gave up 2 bases, with 22 bases separating them. This CDR3 contains 16 residues. CDR3 sequence (DNA): TGTGCCAGCGTCCCAGTGGGTCGGGTGGGGACCTACGAGCAGTACTTC. Its translation is CASVPVGRVGTYEQYF.

This chain joins TRBV6-2 or TRBV6-3 and TRBJ2-7; the D gene is possibly TRBD1 (6 bases). V was shortened by 0 bases and J by 2 bases, with 11 bases between the two germline ends. The CDR3 has 15 amino acids. The germline CDR1 and CDR2 sequences are MNHEY and SVGEGT. CDR3 sequence reads: CASSYSGAVTYEQYF. The DNA for the CDR3 is TGTGCCAGCAGTTACTCGGGGGCAGTCACCTACGAGCAGTACTTC.

The genes are TRBV4-3 and TRBJ2-1; the match to TRBD1 covers 9 bases. The CDR3 is 13 residues long. V gave up 0 bases and J gave up 15 bases; unmatched junction bases: 6. Germline assignment: CDR1 LGHNA and CDR2 YSLEER. CDR3 sequence (DNA): TGCGCCAGCAGCCAAGAGACAGGGGGTGTAGGGTTCTTC. Its protein product is CASSQETGGVGFF.

The chain has TRBV4-3 and TRBJ2-1; D perhaps matches TRBD2 (5 bases). Trimming stripped 0 bases from V and 4 bases from J, with 10 bases between. Germline CDR1 is LGHNA and CDR2 is YSLEER. The CDR3 length is 15 residues. The CDR3 coding sequence is TGCGCCAGCAGCCAAGAGTTAGCGTTATACAATGAGCAGTTCTTC. This translates into CASSQELALYNEQFF.

This clonotype appeared a few times. The V and J genes are TRBV20-1 and TRBJ2-5; D may be TRBD2 (5 bases). Germline V gene sequence: CDR1 DFQATT, CDR2 SNEGSKA (reference sequence). The germline V and J ends were trimmed by 3 bases and 1 base, with 15 bases remaining between them. The CDR3 is 15 amino acids. DNA for the CDR3: TGCAGTGCTAGTGTCTTCCTAGCAGGCCAAGAGACCCAGTACTTC. Its protein product is CSASVFLAGQETQYF.

The rearrangement uses TRBV28 and TRBJ2-7; D is perhaps TRBD1 (7 bases). The CDR3 is made up of 13 amino acids. The V gene's germline CDR1 is MDHEN and CDR2 SYDVKM. V was pared by 3 bases and J by 10 bases, with 16 bases between. The CDR3 is CASSLVTGEVQYF. CDR3 in DNA: TGTGCCAGCAGTTTGGTCACAGGGGAGGTCCAGTACTTC.

This clonotype was counted ten times or more. One end of the junction is discordant with germline, which a read error may explain. The gene calls are TRBV4-3 and TRBJ1-1; unclear D gene. Per germline, CDR1 LGHNA and CDR2 YSLEER. CDR3 length: 14 amino acids. The CDR3 spells CASSQDTRNTEAFF. CDR3 bases: TGTGCCAGCAGCCAAGATACCCGGAACACTGAAGCTTTCTTT.

This clonotype turned up a few times. The chain uses TRBV9 and TRBJ2-3; the match to TRBD2 covers 9 bases. This CDR3 has 16 residues. Germline CDR1 and CDR2: SGDLS and YYNGEE. With 4 bases clipped from V and 2 bases from J, the junction kept 8 bases outside the gene matches. The CDR3 coding sequence is TGTGCCAGCAGCCCCGCGGGGGGGGGGCCCACAGATACGCAGTATTTT. This gives the protein CASSPAGGGPTDTQYF.

With regard to this clonotype: The junction does not match germline at one end; this may be a read error. V and J are TRBV5-5 and TRBJ2-2, with TRBD1 as a possible D gene (6 bases). Germline loops: CDR1 SGHKS, CDR2 YYEKEE (reference sequence). The CDR3 has 13 amino acids. CDR3 bases: TGTGCCAGCAGCTTGGATCAGGGGCTAATCGGATCTTTT. It encodes CASSLDQGLIGSF.

This clonotype showed up just a few times. V usage is TRBV4-1 and J usage is TRBJ1-1; perhaps TRBD1 as D (5 bases). Germline loops: CDR1 MGHRA, CDR2 YSYEKL. The CDR3 is 17 residues long. Deletions cut 3 bases from V and 3 bases from J, with 20 bases between. The CDR3, as DNA: TGCGCCAGCAGCCAGCCAGGGCGAGCTGGCCGGGACACTGAAGCTTTCTTT. Its protein is CASSQPGRAGRDTEAFF.

This clonotype was counted ten times or more. V is TRBV5-6 and J is TRBJ1-2; no definite D call. From germline, CDR1 is SGHDT and CDR2 YYEEEE. This CDR3 is built from 12 residues. V lost 2 bases, J lost 5 bases, and 7 bases lay in between. The CDR3 reads CASSLPTYGYTF. CDR3 bases: TGTGCCAGCAGCTTACCGACTTATGGCTACACCTTC.

This clonotype showed up just a few times. V gene TRBV7-2 combines with J gene TRBJ1-2, with no clear D. There are 15 residues in the CDR3. Germline V gives CDR1 SGHTA, CDR2 FQGNSA. The V and J ends lost 1 base and 0 bases respectively, with 9 bases between them. DNA of the CDR3: TGTGCCAGCAGCTTAGATACCTTAGCTAACTATGGCTACACCTTC. It codes for CASSLDTLANYGYTF.

In its sample, this clonotype was seen many times. V usage is TRBV3-1 and J usage is TRBJ2-2; a weak D match, TRBD2 (5 bases). CDR3 length equals 15 residues. V lost 4 bases and J lost 1, with 10 bases in between. Germline V gene lookup returns CDR1 LGHDT and CDR2 YNNKEL (reference sequence). CDR3 nucleotide sequence: TGTGCCAGCAGCCCCGGCGGAGGGAACACCGGGGAGCTGTTTTTT. Amino acid sequence: CASSPGGGNTGELFF.

This clonotype was seen more than once but under ten times. The chain recombines TRBV5-6 with TRBJ2-2; the D is unclear. CDR1 and CDR2 from the germline V gene are SGHDT and YYEEEE. V gave up 1 base and J gave up 4 bases, with 11 bases separating them. The CDR3 is 15 residues long. The CDR3 sequence is CASSLRPVGTGELFF. Here the CDR3 DNA reads TGTGCCAGCAGCTTGAGACCCGTAGGCACCGGGGAGCTGTTTTTT.

In this sample, this clonotype turned up a few times. The V call is TRBV4-2, the J call TRBJ2-1; the match to TRBD2 covers 14 bases. The trim removed 0 bases at V and 4 bases at J, leaving 11 bases unmatched. The CDR3 contains 20 residues. Germline lookup yields CDR1 LGHNA and CDR2 YNFKEQ. The CDR3 spells CASSQDPTSGGVRAYNEQFF. DNA of the CDR3: TGTGCCAGCAGCCAAGATCCGACTAGCGGGGGGGTTCGGGCTTACAATGAGCAGTTCTTC.

V usage is TRBV14 and J usage is TRBJ2-3, with D possibly being TRBD2 (6 bases). Per the germline V gene, CDR1 is SGHDN and CDR2 is FVKESK. V was shortened by 0 bases and J by 6 bases, with 10 bases between the two germline ends. The CDR3 length is 14 residues. The CDR3 nucleotides are TGTGCCAGCAGCCAAGACCCGGAGGGTGATACGCAGTATTTT. Its translation is CASSQDPEGDTQYF.

This clonotype was picked up a small number of times. The chain uses TRBV4-2 and TRBJ1-2; 9 bases line up with TRBD1. This CDR3 spans 17 amino acids. Trimming removed 4 bases from V and 8 bases from J; junction bases left unmatched: 17. Germline values: CDR1 LGHNA, CDR2 YNFKEQ. The CDR3 sequence: CASSPRDRDRDLGGYTF. In nucleotides, the CDR3 is TGTGCCAGCAGCCCCCGGGACCGGGACAGGGATCTAGGAGGCTACACCTTC.

The V and J genes are TRBV5-1 and TRBJ1-2, with unresolved D. The length of the CDR3 is 13 residues. The V end was cut by 2 bases, the J end by 7 bases, with 12 bases between. CDR1 and CDR2 from the germline V gene are SGHRS and YFSETQ. The CDR3 region has the DNA TGCGCCAGCAGCTTTAGGGCAGCTGGTGGCTACACCTTC. This sequence encodes CASSFRAAGGYTF.

The chain has TRBV20-1 and TRBJ1-1; D might be TRBD1 (6 bases). This CDR3 region has 14 residues. V was shortened by 1 base and J by 3 bases, with 12 bases between the two germline ends. Germline CDR1 is DFQATT and CDR2 is SNEGSKA (reference sequence). CDR3 in DNA: TGCAGTGCTAGAGCCGGGGGGGCGGACACTGAAGCTTTCTTT. It codes for CSARAGGADTEAFF.

This clonotype was counted a few times. This chain connects TRBV5-6 to TRBJ2-3; 8 bases match TRBD1. The germline V gene has CDR1 SGHDT and CDR2 YYEEEE. There are 15 residues in the CDR3. Trimming removed 4 bases from V and 4 bases from J; junction bases left unmatched: 8. The CDR3 DNA follows: TGTGCCAGCAGCCGCCCCGACAGGGGTTCAGATACGCAGTATTTT. This encodes CASSRPDRGSDTQYF.

This clonotype was seen at least ten times. The V and J genes are TRBV20-1 and TRBJ1-5; 10 bases align to TRBD1. The CDR3 spans 16 residues. V dropped 0 bases and J dropped 3; count of bases not matched to a gene: 5. From germline, CDR1 is DFQATT and CDR2 SNEGSKA (reference sequence). As DNA, the CDR3 is TGCAGTGCTAGAGATCCGGGGACAGGGGACAATCAGCCCCAGCATTTT. This gives the protein CSARDPGTGDNQPQHF.

This clonotype occurred many times. The chain uses TRBV6-5 and TRBJ1-2, with 8 bases fitting TRBD1. The CDR3 consists of 16 residues. Unmatched junction bases numbered 15, after V lost 2 bases and J lost 10 bases. CDR1 and CDR2 from the germline V gene are MNHEY and SVGAGI. Here the CDR3 DNA reads TGTGCCAGCAGTTACGTTAGGGGAACAGGGGGAAATGACTACACCTTC. The encoded protein is CASSYVRGTGGNDYTF.

V gene TRBV10-3 combines with J gene TRBJ1-6; D unclear. Germline loops: CDR1 ENHRY, CDR2 SYGVKD. The CDR3 contains 13 residues. Trimming removed 6 bases at V and 8 bases at J, with 11 bases between. The CDR3: CAIRIQLDSPLHF. The CDR3 bases are TGTGCCATCAGAATACAGTTAGATTCACCCCTCCACTTT.